This is a list of T cell receptor beta chains from one sample in a study of cytomegalovirus exposure and HLA in healthy donors. Assay: immunoSEQ multiplex PCR; the TCRdb copy retains only in-frame clones and omits some. The profile shows about 150,000 clones, about 70% of them singletons. The sequenced material came from PBMCs. The origin of the receptors is a male donor in good health and CMV-seronegative. Both conserved end residues are part of each CDR3. Clone size is given for some rows only: seen once, a few or many times, or a class if the clone is expanded.

V gene	clone size	CDR3 protein
TRBV7-3	-	CASGTPGGEQFF
TRBV6-5	-	CASGRETQYF
TRBV9	-	CASSVALRGGSYEQFF
TRBV4-3	many	CASSQGGRENTIYF
TRBV29-1	few	CSVERTPAGHEQYF
TRBV27	-	CASSLQGTQPQHF
TRBV27	few	CASSSRAGANVLTF
TRBV19	few	CASSILASGQEGYEQYF
TRBV2	-	CASSELEPSYNEQFF
TRBV2	-	CASSESTGTYEQYF
TRBV7-9	-	CASSRDSSYEQYF
TRBV9	once	CASSVGGEYYEQYF
TRBV5-8	-	CASSPRGGAKTQYF
TRBV15	-	CATSRDEEGGYTF
TRBV6-6	-	CASNRDRDYEQYF
TRBV18	-	CASSRDSQLGTATRNGYTF
TRBV7-9	-	CASSLDRGSSEQYF
TRBV5-1	-	CASTRQGQGREYF
TRBV6-1	-	CASSEQKTVQETQYF
TRBV4-3	-	CASSQDQGRNTIYF
TRBV30	-	CAWDQGGSGYTF
TRBV7-9	-	CASSPGQGRGNTIYF
TRBV30	-	CAWSARGSQRQGPNYGYTF
TRBV5-1	-	CASSPTGGRSEKLFF
TRBV10-3	-	CAISESGVDGTLHF
TRBV10-3	-	CAISDPKPDRANYGYTF
TRBV2	-	CASDDIPPGNTIYF
TRBV30	-	CASQSGGRGEAFF
TRBV7-6	-	CASSPGTGSGYTF
TRBV7-6	-	CASMMPGGRAATQYF